A single sample is the source of the 25 T cell receptor beta chains below, sequenced in a study of T-cell memory formation after mild COVID-19. MiXCR was run by TCRdb on the 5' RACE reads, yielding one entry per CDR3 protein. The sample gives around 200,000 distinct CDR3 sequences, approximately 17% of which show up once; roughly 3.8% is in the top ten. Material: PBMCs or a T cell subset sorted from them (not recorded which). The source is a man between 18 and 29 years old who had mild COVID-19 (a few samples of this study predate the infection). Cell type and time point are not known.

This clonotype has just a few counts. The chain recombines TRBV20-1 with TRBJ1-2; possible D gene TRBD1, 6 bases. Trimming took off 6 bases at V and 4 bases at J, with 15 bases between the two ends. CDR1 DFQATT and CDR2 SNEGSKA come from the germline V gene (reference sequence). This CDR3 spans 13 amino acids. Here the CDR3 DNA reads TGCAGTGCAAACCGGGACACCCTCTATGGCTACACCTTC. Translating it yields CSANRDTLYGYTF.

V is TRBV7-2 and J is TRBJ2-2, with TRBD1 identical over 8 bases. This CDR3 contains 15 residues. Germline assignment: CDR1 SGHTA and CDR2 FQGNSA. The ends lost 6 bases at V and 3 bases at J; junction bases unmatched: 6. CDR3 sequence: CASRRQGSYTGELFF. As DNA, the CDR3 is TGTGCCAGCAGACGACAGGGGTCGTACACCGGGGAGCTGTTTTTT. The variable domain in full, completed from reference TRBV7-2 and TRBJ2-2, reads GAGVSQSPSNKVTEKGKDVELRCDPISGHTALYWYRQSLGQGLEFLIYFQGNSAPDKSGLPSDRFSAERTGGSVSTLTIQRTQQEDSAVYLCASRRQGSYTGELFFGEGSRLTVL.

The chain employs TRBV5-6 and TRBJ1-1; unclear D gene. The germline CDR1 and CDR2 sequences are SGHDT and YYEEEE. The CDR3 has 18 residues. Deletions cut 3 bases from V and 1 base from J, with 22 bases between. The CDR3 is CASSSLSDPSIRNTEAFF. CDR3 DNA sequence: TGTGCCAGCAGCTCCCTTTCGGACCCGTCTATTAGGAACACTGAAGCTTTCTTT.

The rearrangement joins TRBV20-1 to TRBJ2-1; D is uncertain. CDR1 DFQATT and CDR2 SNEGSKA come from the germline V gene (reference sequence). This CDR3 comprises 11 residues. V was cut by 3 bases and J by 6 bases, with 6 bases left in between. The CDR3 sequence: CSASSSNEQFF. For the CDR3, the DNA is TGCAGTGCTAGTTCGAGCAATGAGCAGTTCTTC.

This clonotype was picked up many times. The V gene is TRBV5-1, the J gene TRBJ1-2, with D uncertain. CDR3 length: 14 amino acids. The V gene's germline CDR1 is SGHRS and CDR2 YFSETQ. Trimming shortened V by 5 bases and J by 4 bases, and 15 bases separated the two germline ends. The CDR3 sequence: CASRGYGNLYGYTF. Here the CDR3 DNA reads TGCGCCAGCAGAGGCTACGGAAACCTCTATGGCTACACCTTC.

The J gene is TRBJ2-3, the V gene TRBV4-1; TRBD2 might be the D (6 bases). With 4 bases removed from V and 2 bases from J, the gap between germline ends came to 13 bases. The V gene's germline CDR1 is MGHRA and CDR2 YSYEKL. The CDR3 is 15 amino acids. The DNA for the CDR3 is TGCGCCAGCAGCCGACTCGGGACTCTCACAGATACGCAGTATTTT. Translating gives CASSRLGTLTDTQYF.

The chain carries TRBV4-3 and TRBJ2-1; a weak D match, TRBD2 (6 bases). The CDR3 is 19 residues long. Trimming stripped 0 bases from V and 4 bases from J, with 22 bases between. Germline values: CDR1 LGHNA, CDR2 YSLEER. CDR3 DNA sequence: TGCGCCAGCAGCCAAGACCCGCGGGGACCCTATCAATCTTACAATGAGCAGTTCTTC. As protein: CASSQDPRGPYQSYNEQFF.

V gene TRBV11-2 combines with J gene TRBJ1-6; 9 bases are shared with TRBD1. Germline CDR1 is SGHAT and CDR2 is FQNNGV. The V gene end was trimmed by 3 bases and the J gene end by 6 bases; junction bases not matched to a gene: 3. This CDR3 comprises 15 residues. The chain's CDR3 is CASSFRDRVNSPLHF. CDR3 sequence (DNA): TGTGCCAGCAGCTTTAGGGACAGGGTTAATTCACCCCTCCACTTT.

The chain joins TRBV29-1 to TRBJ2-7; no clear D gene. The CDR3 spans 13 residues. Per the germline V gene, CDR1 is SQVTM and CDR2 is ANQGSEA. V gave up 4 bases and J gave up 2 bases, with 12 bases separating them. The CDR3, as DNA: TGCAGCGTTGCCGACCAGTCCCCCTACGAGCAGTACTTC. Amino acid sequence: CSVADQSPYEQYF.

This clonotype was seen only a few times. The chain employs TRBV7-2 and TRBJ2-6; D not certain. There are 20 residues in the CDR3. Germline CDR1 is SGHTA and CDR2 is FQGNSA. Trimming removed 3 bases at V and 0 bases at J, with 21 bases between. CDR3 sequence: CASSFPGDGRGDSGANVLTF. CDR3 bases: TGTGCCAGCAGCTTTCCGGGCGATGGTCGAGGTGACTCTGGGGCCAACGTCCTGACTTTC.

The chain employs TRBV5-1 and TRBJ2-1, with D perhaps TRBD1 (6 bases). Trimming took 4 bases from V and 5 from J, leaving 10 bases between them. Looked up from germline, CDR1 is SGHRS and CDR2 is YFSETQ. The CDR3 extends over 13 amino acids. CDR3: CASSPGVNNEQFF. The CDR3 DNA is TGCGCCAGCAGCCCAGGGGTTAACAATGAGCAGTTCTTC.

This clonotype was seen once. The chain is built from TRBV27 and TRBJ2-7, with D unclear. The length of the CDR3 is 13 residues. The germline V and J ends were trimmed by 3 bases and 4 bases, with 10 bases remaining between them. The V gene's germline CDR1 is MNHEY and CDR2 SMNVEV (reference sequence). The CDR3 nucleotides are TGTGCCAGCAGTTTGAGAGAAATGTACGAGCAGTACTTC. Its protein is CASSLREMYEQYF.

This clonotype was observed a handful of times. CDR3 sequence reads: CASSSGQLRAEAFF. The CDR3 DNA reads as TGTGCCAGCAGTTCCGGACAGTTACGGGCTGAAGCTTTCTTT. The chain recombines TRBV27 with TRBJ1-1; D may be TRBD1 (6 bases). The germline V gene has CDR1 MNHEY and CDR2 SMNVEV (reference sequence). Trimming cost V 4 bases and J 6 bases, with 15 bases left between them. The CDR3 runs to 14 residues.

The V and J genes are TRBV4-3 and TRBJ2-5; D remains ambiguous. The V end lost 0 bases, the J end lost 5 bases, and 7 bases lay between the germline ends. The CDR3 covers 13 residues. Germline V lookup: CDR1 LGHNA, CDR2 YSLEER. Here the CDR3 DNA reads TGCGCCAGCAGCCAAGAACTCGGGGAGACCCAGTACTTC. This translates into CASSQELGETQYF.

V gene TRBV15 combines with J gene TRBJ2-3, with TRBD1 matching over 8 bases. The germline V gene has CDR1 LNHNV and CDR2 YYDKDF (reference sequence). V was pared by 3 bases and J by 0 bases, with 5 bases of the junction left unmatched. This CDR3 comprises 16 residues. CDR3 sequence (DNA): TGTGCCACCAGCAGGGGGGACAGGCAAAGCACAGATACGCAGTATTTT. Amino acids: CATSRGDRQSTDTQYF.

The table lists this clonotype with a few counts. The J gene is TRBJ1-4, the V gene TRBV19; D is undetermined. Germline assignment: CDR1 LNHDA and CDR2 SQIVND (reference sequence). The CDR3 consists of 21 residues. The V gene lost 9 bases and the J gene lost 7 bases, with 39 bases spanning the gap. The CDR3 region has the DNA TGTGCCAGACCTACGTCCAGGACCCCGGATCTTGGAGACTTTCTTAGTGAAAAACTGTTTTTT. Protein: CARPTSRTPDLGDFLSEKLFF.

The table lists this clonotype with a few counts. The chain couples TRBV9 to TRBJ1-5; 8 nucleotides align to TRBD1. The CDR3 is made up of 14 amino acids. Germline CDR1 and CDR2: SGDLS and YYNGEE. With 3 bases clipped from V and 6 bases from J, the junction kept 5 bases outside the gene matches. CDR3 residues: CASSATGGVQPQHF. CDR3 sequence (DNA): TGTGCCAGCAGCGCAACAGGGGGGGTTCAGCCCCAGCATTTT.

The sample holds a few counts of this clonotype. The chain recombines TRBV28 with TRBJ2-7; 9 bases fit TRBD1. Germline-derived CDR1 and CDR2 are MDHEN and SYDVKM. The CDR3 loop spans 15 amino acids. V lost 6 bases and J lost 1; bases outside the gene matches: 7. CDR3 nucleotides: TGTGCCAGCAGCCCACAGGGGGCGGCTTCCTACGAGCAGTACGTC. Translated: CASSPQGAASYEQYV.

The CDR3 protein is CASSLPARGIDGELFF. The CDR3 nucleotides are TGCGCCAGCAGCCTTCCGGCCAGGGGAATTGACGGGGAGCTGTTTTTT. The genes are TRBV4-3 and TRBJ2-2; possible D gene TRBD1, 6 bases. Per germline, CDR1 LGHNA and CDR2 YSLEER. Trimming removed 4 bases from V and 7 bases from J, with 19 bases in between. The CDR3 runs to 16 residues.

This chain connects TRBV4-1 to TRBJ1-1; no reliable D call. The CDR3 covers 15 residues. Germline V CDR1 and CDR2: MGHRA, YSYEKL. The V end lost 0 bases, the J end lost 0 bases, and 8 bases lay between the germline ends. CDR3 sequence (DNA): TGCGCCAGCAGCCAAGAAGACGGACTGAACACTGAAGCTTTCTTT. Translated: CASSQEDGLNTEAFF.

The genes are TRBV18 and TRBJ1-6; 8 positions agree with TRBD1. Germline V CDR1 and CDR2: KGHSH, LQKENI. The length of the CDR3 is 18 residues. V lost 1 base to trimming and J lost 5 bases; unmatched junction nucleotides: 10. CDR3 in DNA: TGTGCCAGCTCACCACGGTCTCCAGGGGGCACCAATAATTCACCCCTCCACTTT. This gives the protein CASSPRSPGGTNNSPLHF.

The sample holds a few counts of this clonotype. The chain has TRBV11-2 and TRBJ2-2; 9 bases are shared with TRBD2. J lost 7 bases, V lost 5 bases, and 11 bases had no gene match. The CDR3 extends over 16 amino acids. Germline CDR1 and CDR2: SGHAT and FQNNGV. CDR3 nucleotide sequence: TGTGCCAGCAGCCCCCGGAAGGCGGGGGGGGGCGGGGAGCTGTTTTTT. This codes for CASSPRKAGGGGELFF.

The chain has TRBV7-8 and TRBJ1-1; no clear D gene. V was cut by 1 base and J by 2 bases, with 11 bases left in between. CDR3 length: 15 amino acids. CDR1 and CDR2 (germline): SGHVS, FQNEAQ. CDR3 in DNA: TGTGCCAGCAGCTTAGGGGCAGACCCAAACACTGAAGCTTTCTTT. This encodes CASSLGADPNTEAFF. The full variable domain, its missing parts supplied by reference TRBV7-8 and TRBJ1-1, is GAGVSQSPRYKVAKRGQDVALRCDPISGHVSLFWYQQALGQGPEFLTYFQNEAQLDKSGLPSDRFFAERPEGSVSTLKIQRTQQEDSAVYLCASSLGADPNTEAFFGQGTRLTVV.

This clonotype was seen many times. The chain employs TRBV20-1 and TRBJ2-3; 7 bases agree with TRBD1. J was trimmed by 5 bases and V by 4 bases; bases with no gene match: 6. The germline V gene encodes CDR1 DFQATT and CDR2 SNEGSKA (reference sequence). This CDR3 is built from 13 residues. CDR3 coding DNA: TGCAGTGCTAATGAGGGGGCTGGAGATACGCAGTATTTT. Translated, it gives CSANEGAGDTQYF.

The genes are TRBV29-1 and TRBJ2-7; D is possibly TRBD2 (6 bases). Germline V CDR1 and CDR2: SQVTM, ANQGSEA. The CDR3 is 11 amino acids. V lost 4 bases and J lost 5, with 9 bases in between. The chain's CDR3 is CSVGGIDEQYF. The DNA for the CDR3 is TGCAGCGTTGGCGGGATCGACGAGCAGTACTTC.